This TCR beta chain was retrieved from a study of T cell responses to AZD1222 COVID-19 vaccine. In the case of this clone: The antigen remains unidentified.

Study-wide findings and caveats: Distributed over spike, vaccine-associated CD4 TCRs predominated at 160-218 and 743-854.

Libraries were prepared by immunoSEQ multiplex PCR; TCRdb keeps only in-frame clonotypes and omits some of them. The sample consists of approximately 84,000 clones, roughly nine tenths of them appearing once. The CDR3 spans 16 residues. Looked up from germline, CDR1 is SGHRS and CDR2 is YFSETQ. V lost 5 bases to trimming and J lost 3 bases, with 20 bases between them. The sequencing used peripheral blood, collected 28 days after the second AZD1222 dose. This sequence joins TRBV5-1 and TRBJ1-1, with D perhaps TRBD1 (6 bases). This TCR was sampled from an adult who received the AZD1222 COVID-19 vaccine. CDR3 nucleotide sequence: TGCGCCAGCAGTCTGGTGGCGGGGGCGGTGGACACTGAAGCTTTCTTT. Its protein product is CASSLVAGAVDTEAFF.